In its sample, the clone carrying this TCR beta chain was seen a few times. As yet, its antigen is unknown. The data were obtained in a study of T cells after yellow fever vaccination. Germline V gene data show CDR1 as ENHRY and CDR2 as SYGVKD. V lost 10 bases and J lost 3, with 19 bases in between. This CDR3 region has 14 residues. Each CDR3 protein gets one entry after TCRdb re-called the 5' RACE reads with MiXCR. The data hold 500,000 to 650,000 distinct CDR3 sequences, with about a sixth observed a single time. Study-wide results and caveats: Reappearance after the booster was observed for most primary-vaccination clones (about 97% CD4, over 70% CD8).

The source is a man between 18 and 29 years old who received the YFV17D yellow fever vaccine. The chain recombines TRBV10-3 with TRBJ2-7; a possible D gene is TRBD2 (5 bases). This material consisted of PBMCs, taken less than 6 days after the first yellow fever vaccination. CDR3 protein: CANNRGGLGYEQYF. DNA of the CDR3: TGTGCCAACAATCGGGGTGGGTTAGGCTACGAGCAGTACTTC.